These 29 T cell receptor beta chains share one sample of origin, sequenced in a study of cytomegalovirus exposure and HLA in healthy donors. The PCR used 60 Vbeta and 13 Jbeta primers. Produced via immunoSEQ multiplex PCR; TCRdb's table is partial and in-frame only. The sample carries 120,000 to 150,000 clones, less than 80% recorded once. Material for sequencing was PBMCs. All receptors derive from a woman aged 45-59 years in good health and CMV-seropositive.

The chain employs TRBV29-1 and TRBJ2-5; D is unclear. The DNA end is a closer match to TRBJ2-7, so the J assignment may be wrong. The CDR3 spans 10 residues. Germline lookup yields CDR1 SQVTM and CDR2 ANQGSEA. The CDR3 region has the DNA TGCAGCGTTGCAGACTACGAGCAGTACTTC. It translates to CSVADYEQYF.

The chain is built from TRBV9 and TRBJ1-2; D is perhaps TRBD1 (6 bases). The V gene's germline CDR1 is SGDLS and CDR2 YYNGEE. V was cut by 3 bases and J by 2 bases, with 11 bases left in between. The CDR3 loop spans 14 amino acids. The CDR3 here is CASSEIGGNYGYTF. For the CDR3, the DNA is TGTGCCAGCAGCGAAATAGGGGGAAACTATGGCTACACCTTC.

The chain carries TRBV11-3 and TRBJ2-7, with a tentative D call TRBD2 (6 bases). The V end was cut by 5 bases, the J end by 0 bases, with 8 bases between. CDR1 is SGHNT, CDR2 YENEEA, per germline. This CDR3 comprises 13 residues. The CDR3 is CASSRGSSYEQYF. CDR3 coding DNA: TGTGCCAGCAGCCGGGGGAGCTCCTACGAGCAGTACTTC.

The J gene is TRBJ2-3, the V gene TRBV11-2, with D possibly TRBD2 on 6 matching bases. The CDR3 loop spans 16 amino acids. With 6 bases removed from V and 1 base from J, the gap between germline ends came to 17 bases. In germline, CDR1 is SGHAT, CDR2 FQNNGV. Written as DNA, the CDR3 is TGTGCCAGCAGGAACGGACGGGGGTGGGGCACAGATACGCAGTATTTT. Translation gives CASRNGRGWGTDTQYF.

This clone was observed a handful of times. The V call is TRBV2, the J call TRBJ2-7; D remains ambiguous. CDR3 size: 10 residues. Germline-derived CDR1 and CDR2 are SNHLY and FYNNEI. Trimming took 8 bases from V and 6 from J, leaving 8 bases between them. DNA of the CDR3: TGTGCCAGCGCGGAGTCCGAGCAGTACTTC. As protein: CASAESEQYF.

This clone was counted a single time. This chain uses TRBV7-2 with TRBJ2-7, with 12 bases matching TRBD1. This CDR3 contains 14 residues. Germline CDR1 SGHTA, CDR2 FQGNSA. V shed 5 bases, J shed 4 bases, and the junction held 3 bases outside the gene matches. The CDR3 coding sequence is TGTGCCAGCAGCCGGGACAGGGGGCCGTACGAGCAGTACTTC. This sequence encodes CASSRDRGPYEQYF.

The chain is built from TRBV4-2 and TRBJ1-2; TRBD1 matches 9 bases. V shed 3 bases, J shed 6 bases, and the junction held 5 bases outside the gene matches. CDR1 and CDR2 (germline): LGHNA, YNFKEQ. The CDR3 loop spans 14 amino acids. Written as DNA, the CDR3 is TGTGCCAGCAGCCAGGAACGGACAGGGGATGGCTACACCTTC. Its protein is CASSQERTGDGYTF.

The rearrangement links TRBV9 to TRBJ1-1, with D uncertain. In germline, CDR1 is SGDLS, CDR2 YYNGEE. CDR3 length: 15 amino acids. V was pared by 3 bases and J by 2 bases, with 14 bases between. CDR3 DNA sequence: TGTGCCAGCAGCGGGAGGTTACGGTCAAACACTGAAGCTTTCTTT. Amino acids: CASSGRLRSNTEAFF.

CDR3 sequence reads: CAWSAVNYGYTF. The CDR3 DNA reads as TGTGCCTGGAGTGCAGTAAACTATGGCTACACCTTC. The J gene is TRBJ1-2, the V gene TRBV30; no definite D call. V was trimmed by 1 base and J by 2 bases, leaving 5 bases between them. The V gene's germline CDR1 is GTSNPN and CDR2 SVGIG (reference sequence). The CDR3 totals 12 residues.

The V call is TRBV6-5, the J call TRBJ2-1; D not certain. Germline V gene lookup returns CDR1 MNHEY and CDR2 SVGAGI. This CDR3 has 12 residues. The ends were cut back, 0 bases at V and 7 bases at J, with 4 bases in the middle. CDR3 sequence (DNA): TGTGCCAGCAGTTACTCTCTGAATGAGCAGTTCTTC. This encodes CASSYSLNEQFF.

J is TRBJ2-7 and V is TRBV6-1; the D gene is possibly TRBD1 (6 bases). Germline CDR1 is MNHNS and CDR2 is SASEGT. CDR3 size: 16 residues. The V end lost 3 bases, the J end lost 0 bases, and 15 bases lay between the germline ends. The CDR3 sequence: CASSDPGQYFSYEQYF. DNA of the CDR3: TGTGCCAGCAGTGACCCAGGACAGTATTTCTCCTACGAGCAGTACTTC.

V and J are TRBV27 and TRBJ1-6; D gene unclear. The CDR3 runs to 12 residues. Trimming removed 3 bases at V and 7 bases at J, with 4 bases between. Germline V gives CDR1 MNHEY, CDR2 SMNVEV (reference sequence). For the CDR3, the DNA is TGTGCCAGCAGTTTTACAAATTCACCCCTCCACTTT. This translates into CASSFTNSPLHF.

The V and J genes are TRBV12-5 and TRBJ2-7, with D tentatively TRBD2 (6 bases). From germline, CDR1 is LGHNT and CDR2 FRNRAP. This CDR3 comprises 13 residues. Between the trimmed V and J ends, which lost 1 base and 7 bases, there was a span of 11 bases. The CDR3 protein is CASGLEPGGEQYF. The CDR3 nucleotides are TGTGCTAGTGGTTTGGAGCCCGGAGGGGAGCAGTACTTC.

The rearrangement joins TRBV19 to TRBJ2-7; 9 nucleotides align to TRBD2. The CDR3 runs to 14 residues. CDR1 and CDR2 (germline): LNHDA, SQIVND (reference sequence). With 1 base clipped from V and 7 bases from J, the junction kept 5 bases outside the gene matches. CDR3 sequence reads: CASSIAGLAGEQYF. In nucleotides, the CDR3 is TGTGCCAGTAGTATAGCCGGGCTAGCGGGGGAGCAGTACTTC.

The rearrangement links TRBV5-3 to TRBJ1-4, with D perhaps TRBD1 (5 bases). TRBV5-3 is identified as an open reading frame with a role that is uncertain. The V gene lost 2 bases and the J gene lost 8 bases, with 13 bases spanning the gap. The CDR3 totals 14 residues. DNA of the CDR3: TGTGCCAGAAGCTTTGGGCGGGGGGTCGAAAAACTGTTTTTT. Translating gives CARSFGRGVEKLFF.

The chain recombines TRBV28 with TRBJ1-1; D is unclear. The ends were cut back, 6 bases at V and 1 base at J, with 12 bases in the middle. Per germline, CDR1 MDHEN and CDR2 SYDVKM. The CDR3 loop spans 14 amino acids. This CDR3 is CASSLRVPNTEAFF. CDR3 DNA: TGTGCCAGCAGCCTCCGGGTTCCGAACACTGAAGCTTTCTTT.

The gene calls are TRBV9 and TRBJ2-7; D call uncertain. CDR1 is SGDLS, CDR2 YYNGEE, per germline. The CDR3 spans 15 residues. With 0 bases removed from V and 1 base from J, the gap between germline ends came to 11 bases. The CDR3 here is CASSVDPHTSYEQYF. In DNA, the CDR3 is TGTGCCAGCAGCGTAGATCCCCATACATCCTACGAGCAGTACTTC.

The CDR3 DNA follows: TGTGCCAGCAGCCAAGATGGAGGGACAGGGAAAGTGGAGACCCAGTACTTC. This codes for CASSQDGGTGKVETQYF. V usage is TRBV4-2 and J usage is TRBJ2-5, with 9 positions matching TRBD1. The CDR3 spans 17 residues. The ends lost 0 bases at V and 5 bases at J; junction bases unmatched: 10. Germline assignment: CDR1 LGHNA and CDR2 YNFKEQ.

This chain uses TRBV15 with TRBJ2-7, with 7 bases that match TRBD1. The CDR3 covers 14 residues. The germline CDR1 and CDR2 sequences are LNHNV and YYDKDF (reference sequence). J was trimmed by 4 bases and V by 0 bases; bases with no gene match: 3. In nucleotides, the CDR3 is TGTGCCACCAGCAGAGATCTCAGGGGGTACGAGCAGTACTTC. Encoded protein: CATSRDLRGYEQYF.

The rearrangement links TRBV28 to TRBJ2-5; weak D call: TRBD1 (5 bases). The CDR3 totals 15 residues. Germline V CDR1 and CDR2: MDHEN, SYDVKM. The V end was cut by 1 base, the J end by 7 bases, with 16 bases between. The CDR3 coding sequence is TGTGCCAGCAGTTTATTGAGTGGGGCGGTAGGGACCCAGTACTTC. Amino acid sequence: CASSLLSGAVGTQYF. Variable domain in full (rest from reference TRBV28 and TRBJ2-5): DVKVTQSSRYLVKRTGEKVFLECVQDMDHENMFWYRQDPGLGLRLIYFSYDVKMKEKGDIPEGYSVSREKKERFSLILESASTNQTSMYLCASSLLSGAVGTQYFGPGTRLLVL.

This rearrangement joins TRBV28 to TRBJ2-5; maybe TRBD1 (6 bases). The CDR3 contains 14 residues. CDR1 is MDHEN and CDR2 is SYDVKM in the germline V gene. The ends were cut back, 6 bases at V and 1 base at J, with 12 bases in the middle. Written as DNA, the CDR3 is TGTGCCAGCAGCCACACGACAGGCCAAGAGACCCAGTACTTC. Residues: CASSHTTGQETQYF.

This clone was found once. V gene TRBV5-6 combines with J gene TRBJ1-2; D gene uncertain. The CDR3 runs to 13 residues. Trimming shortened V by 3 bases and J by 0 bases, and 6 bases separated the two germline ends. Looked up from germline, CDR1 is SGHDT and CDR2 is YYEEEE. The CDR3 loop reads CASSSPANYGYTF. Written as DNA, the CDR3 is TGTGCCAGCAGCTCACCGGCTAACTATGGCTACACCTTC.

This chain connects TRBV5-1 to TRBJ2-3, with TRBD1 matching 8 bases. Trimming removed 6 bases from V and 2 bases from J; junction bases left unmatched: 5. The CDR3 sequence is 14 residues long. The germline CDR1 and CDR2 sequences are SGHRS and YFSETQ. CDR3 sequence reads: CASTPGQDTDTQYF. CDR3 coding DNA: TGCGCCAGCACTCCGGGACAGGACACAGATACGCAGTATTTT.

This clone has more than one count but fewer than ten. The chain is built from TRBV6-5 and TRBJ1-6, with D maybe TRBD1 (5 bases). This CDR3 has 14 residues. With 6 bases removed from V and 16 bases from J, the gap between germline ends came to 22 bases. Germline loops: CDR1 MNHEY, CDR2 SVGAGI. The CDR3, as DNA: TGTGCCAGCAGGGTATTGCTAGGCGGGGGTCCGCTCCACTTT. The encoded protein is CASRVLLGGGPLHF.

The V gene is TRBV29-1, the J gene TRBJ1-1, with 8 bases aligning to TRBD1. V trimming: 6 bases; J trimming: 5 bases; junction bases outside the gene matches: 8. The CDR3 contains 13 residues. CDR1 and CDR2 from the germline V gene are SQVTM and ANQGSEA. CDR3 sequence reads: CSVSQGVRTEAFF. CDR3 nucleotides: TGCAGCGTATCACAGGGGGTTCGGACTGAAGCTTTCTTT. The variable domain in full, with the rest retrieved from reference TRBV29-1 and TRBJ1-1, is SAVISQKPSRDICQRGTSLTIQCQVDSQVTMMFWYRQQPGQSLTLIATANQGSEATYESGFVIDKFPISRPNLTFSTLTVSNMSPEDSSIYLCSVSQGVRTEAFFGQGTRLTVV.

This clone came up a few times. V and J are TRBV15 and TRBJ2-6, with unresolved D. V was trimmed by 8 bases and J by 0 bases, leaving 17 bases between them. The V gene's germline CDR1 is LNHNV and CDR2 YYDKDF (reference sequence). This CDR3 comprises 17 residues. CDR3 loop: CATSGRSIYSGANVLTF. The DNA for the CDR3 is TGTGCCACCTCTGGCAGGTCTATTTACTCTGGGGCCAACGTCCTGACTTTC.

V usage is TRBV15 and J usage is TRBJ1-4; 8 nucleotides match TRBD1. Germline-derived CDR1 and CDR2 are LNHNV and YYDKDF (reference sequence). V dropped 6 bases and J dropped 7; count of bases not matched to a gene: 10. CDR3 size: 15 residues. The CDR3 region is CATRDLTGVGEKLFF. CDR3 nucleotide sequence: TGTGCCACCAGGGATCTGACAGGGGTTGGTGAAAAACTGTTTTTT.

This clone occurred a few times. The chain recombines TRBV10-3 with TRBJ2-7; 10 nucleotides agree with TRBD2. There are 14 residues in the CDR3. Unmatched junction bases numbered 3, after V lost 4 bases and J lost 3 bases. Looked up from germline, CDR1 is ENHRY and CDR2 is SYGVKD. The CDR3 nucleotides read TGTGCCATCAGTGCGACTAGCGGGCTCTACGAGCAGTACTTC. The encoded protein is CAISATSGLYEQYF.

This chain uses TRBV6-6 with TRBJ2-7; TRBD2 is a possible D gene (6 bases). The V gene's germline CDR1 is MNHNY and CDR2 SVGAGI (reference sequence). The CDR3 covers 16 residues. The germline V and J ends were trimmed by 0 bases and 0 bases, with 12 bases remaining between them. CDR3 nucleotides: TGTGCCAGCAGTTACTCGAGGGACGGGAGCTCCTACGAGCAGTACTTC. This sequence encodes CASSYSRDGSSYEQYF.